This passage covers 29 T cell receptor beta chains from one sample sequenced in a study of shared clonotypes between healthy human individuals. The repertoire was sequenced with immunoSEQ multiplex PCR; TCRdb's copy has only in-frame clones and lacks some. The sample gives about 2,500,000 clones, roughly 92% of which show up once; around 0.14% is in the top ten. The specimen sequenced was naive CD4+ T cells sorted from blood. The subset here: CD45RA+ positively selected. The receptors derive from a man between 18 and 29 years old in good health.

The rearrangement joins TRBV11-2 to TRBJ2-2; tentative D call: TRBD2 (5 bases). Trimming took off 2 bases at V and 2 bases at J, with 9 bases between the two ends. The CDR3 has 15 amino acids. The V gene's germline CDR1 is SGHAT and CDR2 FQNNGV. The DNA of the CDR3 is TGTGCCAGCAGCTTACTAGGGAGAAACACCGGGGAGCTGTTTTTT. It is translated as CASSLLGRNTGELFF.

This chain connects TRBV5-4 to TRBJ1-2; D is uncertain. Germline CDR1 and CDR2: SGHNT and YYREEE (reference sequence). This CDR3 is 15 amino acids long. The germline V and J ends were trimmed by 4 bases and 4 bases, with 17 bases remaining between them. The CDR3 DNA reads TGTGCCAGCAGCCCCCCGGCGGGGATTAGCTATGGCTACACCTTC. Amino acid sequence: CASSPPAGISYGYTF.

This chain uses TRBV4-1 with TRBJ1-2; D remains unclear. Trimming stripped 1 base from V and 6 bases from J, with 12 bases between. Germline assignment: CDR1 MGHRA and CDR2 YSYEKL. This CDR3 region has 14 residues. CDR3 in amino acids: CASSQGWSTHGYTF. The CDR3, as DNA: TGCGCCAGCAGCCAAGGGTGGTCCACTCATGGCTACACCTTC.

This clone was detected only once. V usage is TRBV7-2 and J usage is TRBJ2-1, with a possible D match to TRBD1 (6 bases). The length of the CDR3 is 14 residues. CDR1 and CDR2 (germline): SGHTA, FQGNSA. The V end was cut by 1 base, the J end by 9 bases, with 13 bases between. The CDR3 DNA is TGTGCCAGCAGCTTAGTCAGGGGACGGATTGAGCAGTTCTTC. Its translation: CASSLVRGRIEQFF.

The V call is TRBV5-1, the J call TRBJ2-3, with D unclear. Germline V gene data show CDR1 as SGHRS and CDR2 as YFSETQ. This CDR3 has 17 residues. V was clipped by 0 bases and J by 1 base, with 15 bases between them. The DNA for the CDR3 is TGCGCCAGCAGCTTGGGGGTGGTAACCGGCGGCACAGATACGCAGTATTTT. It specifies CASSLGVVTGGTDTQYF.

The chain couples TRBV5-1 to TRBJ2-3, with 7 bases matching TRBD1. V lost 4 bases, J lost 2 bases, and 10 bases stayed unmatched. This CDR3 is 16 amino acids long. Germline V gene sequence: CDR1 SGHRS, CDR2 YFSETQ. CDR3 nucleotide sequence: TGCGCCAGCAGCCCTTGGGACAGACCTCTCACAGATACGCAGTATTTT. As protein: CASSPWDRPLTDTQYF.

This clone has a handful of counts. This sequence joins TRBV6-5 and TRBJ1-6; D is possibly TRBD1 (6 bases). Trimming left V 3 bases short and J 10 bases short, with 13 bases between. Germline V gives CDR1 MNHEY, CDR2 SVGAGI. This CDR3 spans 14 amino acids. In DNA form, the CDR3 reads TGTGCCAGCAGTTATCGGAGAGGGGGATCACCCCTCCACTTT. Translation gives CASSYRRGGSPLHF.

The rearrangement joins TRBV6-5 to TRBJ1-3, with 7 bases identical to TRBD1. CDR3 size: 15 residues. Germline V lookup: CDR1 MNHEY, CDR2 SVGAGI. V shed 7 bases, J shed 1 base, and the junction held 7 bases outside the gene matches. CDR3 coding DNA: TGTGCCAGCACCCCAAGGGGGCCGTCTGGAAACACCATATATTTT. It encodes CASTPRGPSGNTIYF.

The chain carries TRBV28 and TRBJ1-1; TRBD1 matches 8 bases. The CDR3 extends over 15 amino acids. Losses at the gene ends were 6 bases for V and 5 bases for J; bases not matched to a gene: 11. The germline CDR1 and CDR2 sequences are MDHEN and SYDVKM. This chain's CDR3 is CASSGTRGRGTEAFF. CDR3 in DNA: TGTGCCAGCAGCGGAACCAGGGGGCGCGGTACTGAAGCTTTCTTT.

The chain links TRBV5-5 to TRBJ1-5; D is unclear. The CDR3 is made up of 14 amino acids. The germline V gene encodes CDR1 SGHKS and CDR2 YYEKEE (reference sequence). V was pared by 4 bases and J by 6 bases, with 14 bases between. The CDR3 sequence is CASSPDAQSQPQHF. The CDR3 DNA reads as TGTGCCAGCAGCCCGGACGCACAGTCTCAGCCCCAGCATTTT. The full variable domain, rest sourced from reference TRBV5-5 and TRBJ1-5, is DAGVTQSPTHLIKTRGQQVTLRCSPISGHKSVSWYQQVLGQGPQFIFQYYEKEERGRGNFPDRFSARQFPNYSSELNVNALLLGDSALYLCASSPDAQSQPQHFGDGTRLSIL.

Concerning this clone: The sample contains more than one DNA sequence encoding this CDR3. The CDR3 region has the DNA TGCGCCAGCAGCTTGGAAGGGGTAGGAGGCTACACCTTC. Residues: CASSLEGVGGYTF. This rearrangement joins TRBV5-1 to TRBJ1-2; a possible D gene is TRBD1 (5 bases). Germline CDR1 is SGHRS and CDR2 is YFSETQ. The CDR3 sequence is 13 residues long. V dropped 0 bases and J dropped 8 bases, with 11 bases sitting between them. Supplemented by reference TRBV5-1 and TRBJ1-2, the full variable domain reads KAGVTQTPRYLIKTRGQQVTLSCSPISGHRSVSWYQQTPGQGLQFLFEYFSETQRNKGNFPGRFSGRQFSNSRSEMNVSTLELGDSALYLCASSLEGVGGYTFGSGTRLTVV.

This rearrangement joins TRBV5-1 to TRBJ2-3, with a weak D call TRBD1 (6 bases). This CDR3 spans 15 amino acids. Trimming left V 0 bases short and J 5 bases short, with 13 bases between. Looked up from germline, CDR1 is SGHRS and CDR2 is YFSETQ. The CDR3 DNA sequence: TGCGCCAGCAGCTTGGGGTCGGCAGGGGTAGATACGCAGTATTTT. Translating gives CASSLGSAGVDTQYF.

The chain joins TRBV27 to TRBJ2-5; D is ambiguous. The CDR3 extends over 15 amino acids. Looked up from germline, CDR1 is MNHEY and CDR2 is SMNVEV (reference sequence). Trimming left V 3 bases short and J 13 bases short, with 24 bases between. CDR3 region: CASSFGSRQILQLYF. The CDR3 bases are TGTGCCAGCAGTTTTGGCTCTAGGCAGATCCTTCAACTGTACTTC.

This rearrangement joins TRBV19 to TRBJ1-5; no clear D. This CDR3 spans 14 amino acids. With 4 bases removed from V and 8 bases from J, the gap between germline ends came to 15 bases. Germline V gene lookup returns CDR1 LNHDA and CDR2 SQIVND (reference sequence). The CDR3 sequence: CASSKGTPREPQHF. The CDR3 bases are TGTGCCAGTAGTAAAGGCACCCCGAGGGAGCCCCAGCATTTT.

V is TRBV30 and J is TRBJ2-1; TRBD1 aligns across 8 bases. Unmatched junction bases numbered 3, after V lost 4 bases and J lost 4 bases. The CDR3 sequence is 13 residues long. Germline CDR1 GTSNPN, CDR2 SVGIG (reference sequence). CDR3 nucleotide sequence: TGTGCCTGGATAAGGACAGGGTACAATGAGCAGTTCTTC. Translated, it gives CAWIRTGYNEQFF.

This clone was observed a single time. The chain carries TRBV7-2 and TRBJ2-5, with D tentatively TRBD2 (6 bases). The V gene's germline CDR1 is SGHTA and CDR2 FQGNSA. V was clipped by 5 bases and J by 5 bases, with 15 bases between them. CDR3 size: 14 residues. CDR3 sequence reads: CASSQGGAGETQYF. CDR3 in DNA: TGTGCCAGCAGCCAGGGCGGGGCGGGGGAGACCCAGTACTTC.

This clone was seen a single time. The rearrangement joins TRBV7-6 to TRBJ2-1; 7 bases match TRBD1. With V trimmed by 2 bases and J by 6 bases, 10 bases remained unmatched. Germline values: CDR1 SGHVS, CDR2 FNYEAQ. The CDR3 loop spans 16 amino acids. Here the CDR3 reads CASSLSYDRVGNEQFF. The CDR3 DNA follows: TGTGCCAGCAGCTTAAGCTACGACAGGGTTGGCAATGAGCAGTTCTTC.

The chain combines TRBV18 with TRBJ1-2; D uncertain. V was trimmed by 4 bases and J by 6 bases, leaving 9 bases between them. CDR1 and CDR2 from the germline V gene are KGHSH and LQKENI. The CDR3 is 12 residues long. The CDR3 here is CASSLGTHGYTF. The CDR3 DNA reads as TGTGCCAGCTCACTAGGAACGCATGGCTACACCTTC.

This CDR3 is CATSGALGLGYTF. For the CDR3, the DNA is TGTGCCACCAGTGGGGCCCTAGGGTTGGGCTACACCTTC. The gene calls are TRBV15 and TRBJ1-2, with D possibly being TRBD1 (5 bases). Looked up from germline, CDR1 is LNHNV and CDR2 is YYDKDF (reference sequence). Trimming stripped 6 bases from V and 8 bases from J, with 16 bases between. The CDR3 extends over 13 amino acids.

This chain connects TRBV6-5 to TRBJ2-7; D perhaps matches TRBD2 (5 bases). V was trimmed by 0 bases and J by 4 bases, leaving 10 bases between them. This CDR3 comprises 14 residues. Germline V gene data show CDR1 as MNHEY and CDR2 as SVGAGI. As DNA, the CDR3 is TGTGCCAGCAGTTACTCGGACTCTTTGTACGAGCAGTACTTC. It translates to CASSYSDSLYEQYF.

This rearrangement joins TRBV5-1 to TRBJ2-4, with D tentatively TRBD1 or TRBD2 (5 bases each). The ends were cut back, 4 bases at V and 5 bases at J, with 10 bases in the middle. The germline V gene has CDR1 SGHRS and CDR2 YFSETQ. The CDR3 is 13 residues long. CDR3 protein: CASSRPGQNIQYF. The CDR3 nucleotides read TGCGCCAGCAGCCGCCCGGGACAAAACATTCAGTACTTC.

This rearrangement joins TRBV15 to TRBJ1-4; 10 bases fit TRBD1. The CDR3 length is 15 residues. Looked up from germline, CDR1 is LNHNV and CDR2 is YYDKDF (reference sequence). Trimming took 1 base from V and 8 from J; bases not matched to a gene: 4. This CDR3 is CATSRAGQGKEKLFF. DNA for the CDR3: TGTGCCACCAGCAGAGCGGGACAGGGGAAAGAAAAACTGTTTTTT.

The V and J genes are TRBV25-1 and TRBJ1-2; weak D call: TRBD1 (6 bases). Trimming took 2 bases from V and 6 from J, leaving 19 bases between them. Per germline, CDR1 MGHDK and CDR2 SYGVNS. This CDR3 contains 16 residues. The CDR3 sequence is CASSETRGGGLDGYTF. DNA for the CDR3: TGTGCCAGCAGTGAAACCCGCGGGGGCGGTCTCGATGGCTACACCTTC.

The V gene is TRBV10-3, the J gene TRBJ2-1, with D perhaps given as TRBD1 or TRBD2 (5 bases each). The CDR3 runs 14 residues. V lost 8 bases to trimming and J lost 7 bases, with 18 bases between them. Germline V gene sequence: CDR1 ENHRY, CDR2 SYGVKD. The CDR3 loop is CAIEKGTGKNEQFF. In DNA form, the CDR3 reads TGTGCCATCGAGAAGGGGACCGGGAAGAATGAGCAGTTCTTC.

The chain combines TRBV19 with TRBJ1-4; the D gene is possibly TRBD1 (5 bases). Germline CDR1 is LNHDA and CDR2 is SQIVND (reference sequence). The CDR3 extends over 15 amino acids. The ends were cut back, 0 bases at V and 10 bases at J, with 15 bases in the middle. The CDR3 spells CASSIDLGAFRKLFF. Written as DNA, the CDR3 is TGTGCCAGTAGTATAGATCTCGGGGCCTTTCGAAAACTGTTTTTT.

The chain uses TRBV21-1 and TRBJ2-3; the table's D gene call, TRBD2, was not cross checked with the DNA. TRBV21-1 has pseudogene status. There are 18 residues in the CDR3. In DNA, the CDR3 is TGTGCCAGCAGCGACCGCTTGTTCGGGAGGGCCCTCGCAGATACGCAGTATTTT. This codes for CASSDRLFGRALADTQYF.

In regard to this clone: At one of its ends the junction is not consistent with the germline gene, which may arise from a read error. The CDR3 DNA reads TGTGCCAGTTCCATGTATCGGCAGGCCGCTCTCCGCTTT. Translation gives CASSMYRQAALRF. The chain carries TRBV6-6 and TRBJ1-6, with D uncertain. Germline V gene data show CDR1 as MNHNY and CDR2 as SVGAGI (reference sequence). There are 13 residues in the CDR3.

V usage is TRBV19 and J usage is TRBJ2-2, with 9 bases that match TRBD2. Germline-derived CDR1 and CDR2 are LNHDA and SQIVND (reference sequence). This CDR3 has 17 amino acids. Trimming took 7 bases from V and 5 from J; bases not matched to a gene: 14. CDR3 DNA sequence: TGTGCCAGTACCAAGGGGATAGCGGGAGTGGGTACCGGGGAGCTGTTTTTT. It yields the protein CASTKGIAGVGTGELFF.

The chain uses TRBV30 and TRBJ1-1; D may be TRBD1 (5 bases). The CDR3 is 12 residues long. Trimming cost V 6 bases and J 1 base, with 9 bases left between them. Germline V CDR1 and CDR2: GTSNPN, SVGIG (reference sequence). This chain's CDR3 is CACRDRNTEAFF. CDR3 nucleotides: TGTGCCTGCCGGGACCGGAACACTGAAGCTTTCTTT. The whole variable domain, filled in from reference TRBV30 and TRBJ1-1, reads SQTIHQWPATLVQPVGSPLSLECTVEGTSNPNLYWYRQAAGRGLQLLFYSVGIGQISSEVPQNLSASRPQDRQFILSSKKLLLSDSGFYLCACRDRNTEAFFGQGTRLTVV.